The 23 T cell receptor beta chains below all came from one sample that was sequenced in a study of OX40 agonist ivuxolimab in advanced cancers. The table came from immunoSEQ multiplex PCR; TCRdb's copy has only in-frame clones and leaves some out. The sample lists 60,000 to 70,000 clones; roughly 90% were seen once. The sequencing here drew on CD4+ or CD8+ T cells sorted from blood, taken in a trial of the OX40 agonist ivuxolimab. The receptors shown here come from an adult with an advanced solid tumor such as melanoma, head and neck, liver or kidney cancer.

This chain connects TRBV10-3 to TRBJ1-5; D unresolved. V was trimmed by 0 bases and J by 2 bases, leaving 5 bases between them. The CDR3 covers 14 residues. CDR1 and CDR2 (germline): ENHRY, SYGVKD. The CDR3 is CAISESHGNQPQHF. CDR3 DNA: TGTGCCATCAGTGAGTCGCACGGCAATCAGCCCCAGCATTTT.

This clone was recorded only once. The rearrangement links TRBV4-3 to TRBJ2-5, with 7 nucleotides matching TRBD1. The germline V gene encodes CDR1 LGHNA and CDR2 YSLEER. V shed 0 bases and J 5 bases; nucleotides not matched to a gene: 9. The CDR3 covers 16 residues. The CDR3 is CASSQEGTGESETQYF. CDR3 DNA: TGCGCCAGCAGCCAAGAAGGAACAGGGGAGTCGGAGACCCAGTACTTC.

V gene TRBV6-5 combines with J gene TRBJ2-5; D may be TRBD1 or TRBD2 (5 bases each). Germline V CDR1 and CDR2: MNHEY, SVGAGI. V lost 5 bases and J 12 bases, leaving 19 bases between the germline ends. The CDR3 extends over 13 amino acids. CDR3 protein: CASSPESPGLKYF. CDR3 nucleotide sequence: TGTGCCAGCAGTCCCGAGTCCCCGGGGCTTAAGTACTTC.

J is TRBJ1-6 and V is TRBV7-2; no clear D. Deletions cut 3 bases from V and 15 bases from J, with 12 bases between. The CDR3 runs 12 residues. Germline V gives CDR1 SGHTA, CDR2 FQGNSA. Here the CDR3 DNA reads TGTGCCAGCAGCTTGGGCAGGTCGCTCCTCCACTTT. Translation gives CASSLGRSLLHF.

The chain carries TRBV27 and TRBJ2-7; a possible D gene is TRBD1 (6 bases). CDR3 length: 17 amino acids. Per germline, CDR1 MNHEY and CDR2 SMNVEV (reference sequence). Trimming removed 5 bases at V and 3 bases at J, with 23 bases between. This CDR3 is CASSDWIGRGDHYEQYF. The DNA for the CDR3 is TGTGCCAGCAGTGACTGGATAGGCAGGGGTGATCACTACGAGCAGTACTTC.

The V gene is TRBV11-2, the J gene TRBJ2-3, with unresolved D. The CDR3 is 12 residues long. V was cut by 1 base and J by 4 bases, with 3 bases left in between. The germline V gene encodes CDR1 SGHAT and CDR2 FQNNGV. The CDR3 here is CASSLAADTQYF. CDR3 sequence (DNA): TGTGCCAGCAGCTTAGCAGCAGATACGCAGTATTTT.

This clone occurred once. The chain is built from TRBV2 and TRBJ1-2; unclear D gene. The CDR3 sequence is 15 residues long. From germline, CDR1 is SNHLY and CDR2 FYNNEI. V was pared by 6 bases and J by 3 bases, with 17 bases between. For the CDR3, the DNA is TGTGCCAGCAGCTCTAAGACGGTGACCGACTATGGCTACACCTTC. This encodes CASSSKTVTDYGYTF.

The V and J genes are TRBV19 and TRBJ1-2, with D tentatively TRBD1 (5 bases). This CDR3 has 15 amino acids. Germline V gene data show CDR1 as LNHDA and CDR2 as SQIVND (reference sequence). Trimming stripped 3 bases from V and 0 bases from J, with 11 bases between. The CDR3 sequence is CASSMAAGTNYGYTF. CDR3 DNA: TGTGCCAGTAGTATGGCCGCAGGGACTAACTATGGCTACACCTTC.

As regards this clone: This sample includes further DNA sequences coding for the same CDR3. The J gene is TRBJ2-7, the V gene TRBV5-1, with 8 bases matching TRBD1. V was pared by 0 bases and J by 6 bases, with 2 bases of the junction left unmatched. Germline V gene sequence: CDR1 SGHRS, CDR2 YFSETQ. This CDR3 contains 13 residues. The CDR3 loop reads CASSLGDRGEQYF. CDR3 DNA sequence: TGCGCCAGCAGCTTGGGAGACAGGGGCGAGCAGTACTTC.

This clone was picked up one time. The rearrangement uses TRBV28 and TRBJ2-7; possible D gene TRBD1, 6 bases. Germline assignment: CDR1 MDHEN and CDR2 SYDVKM. V lost 1 base and J 2 bases, leaving 12 bases between the germline ends. The CDR3 covers 15 residues. The CDR3 loop is CASSLSGTLTYEQYF. CDR3 DNA sequence: TGTGCCAGCAGTTTATCGGGGACACTCACCTACGAGCAGTACTTC.

With respect to this clone: Its ends do not fully match the called genes, so a read error is possible. The chain combines TRBV5-1 with TRBJ1-2, with D tentatively TRBD1 (5 bases). Germline CDR1 is SGHRS and CDR2 is YFSETQ. CDR3 length equals 12 residues. The CDR3 loop is CASSLVSQGWNF. The CDR3 DNA sequence: TGCGCCAGCAGCTTGGTCTCGCAGGGTTGGAACTTC.

The chain links TRBV5-4 to TRBJ2-5; 7 positions agree with TRBD2. This CDR3 spans 15 amino acids. V shed 7 bases and J 4 bases; nucleotides not matched to a gene: 13. From germline, CDR1 is SGHNT and CDR2 YYREEE (reference sequence). As DNA, the CDR3 is TGTGCCAGCTCCCAGGGAGGCCCGGGGGGAGAGACCCAGTACTTC. This translates into CASSQGGPGGETQYF.

The chain carries TRBV2 and TRBJ1-1, with D maybe TRBD1 (5 bases). This CDR3 contains 15 residues. V was trimmed by 6 bases and J by 1 base, leaving 15 bases between them. CDR1 is SNHLY and CDR2 is FYNNEI in the germline V gene. The CDR3 DNA reads as TGTGCCAGCAGACGGGCCGGGACGGAGAACACTGAAGCTTTCTTT. Translated, it gives CASRRAGTENTEAFF.

This clone was picked up a small number of times. CDR3 sequence (DNA): TGTGCCAGCAGCTTGCTCCAGTACGAGCAGTACTTC. Protein: CASSLLQYEQYF. V usage is TRBV5-8 and J usage is TRBJ2-7; D uncertain. This CDR3 region has 12 residues. The V end was cut by 1 base, the J end by 4 bases, with 6 bases between. Germline CDR1 and CDR2: SGHTS and YDEGEE.

The chain recombines TRBV5-6 with TRBJ2-7; TRBD2 agrees at 9 bases. There are 16 residues in the CDR3. V lost 0 bases, J lost 4 bases, and 8 bases stayed unmatched. Germline CDR1 reads SGHDT; CDR2 reads YYEEEE. In nucleotides, the CDR3 is TGTGCCAGCAGCTTGGGCAGTGGGACTAGCATTTACGAGCAGTACTTC. Translated, it gives CASSLGSGTSIYEQYF.

J is TRBJ2-3 and V is TRBV18; 12 bases agree with TRBD2. This CDR3 contains 16 residues. CDR1 KGHSH and CDR2 LQKENI come from the germline V gene. V dropped 3 bases and J dropped 7; count of bases not matched to a gene: 8. The CDR3 DNA reads TGTGCCAGCTCACCCCGGACTAGCGGGATTACTAATACGCAGTATTTT. Translated, it gives CASSPRTSGITNTQYF.

The genes are TRBV28 and TRBJ1-1; TRBD1 aligns across 7 bases. The V gene's germline CDR1 is MDHEN and CDR2 SYDVKM. The CDR3 extends over 13 amino acids. Germline trimming cut 3 bases from V and 7 bases from J; bases unmatched to any gene: 5. The DNA of the CDR3 is TGTGCCAGCAGTTTGGAGGGGGCCCTTGAAGCTTTCTTT. Amino acids: CASSLEGALEAFF. The whole variable domain, remainder taken from reference TRBV28 and TRBJ1-1, is DVKVTQSSRYLVKRTGEKVFLECVQDMDHENMFWYRQDPGLGLRLIYFSYDVKMKEKGDIPEGYSVSREKKERFSLILESASTNQTSMYLCASSLEGALEAFFGQGTRLTVV.

V gene TRBV5-4 combines with J gene TRBJ2-1; possibly TRBD2 for D (6 bases). Germline V CDR1 and CDR2: SGHNT, YYREEE (reference sequence). Trimming shortened V by 0 bases and J by 0 bases, and 13 bases separated the two germline ends. This CDR3 has 17 residues. The CDR3 DNA sequence: TGTGCCAGCAGCTTGGGTGGGGGGAGAAGCTCCTACAATGAGCAGTTCTTC. The encoded protein is CASSLGGGRSSYNEQFF.

This clone was counted a single time. This rearrangement joins TRBV6-5 to TRBJ1-5; possible D gene TRBD1, 6 bases. The CDR3 covers 16 residues. V lost 2 bases to trimming and J lost 5 bases, with 16 bases between them. The V gene's germline CDR1 is MNHEY and CDR2 SVGAGI. CDR3 bases: TGTGCCAGCAGTTACGCCGGGACAAAGGACCATCAGCCCCAGCATTTT. This codes for CASSYAGTKDHQPQHF.

This clone showed up just once. V gene TRBV7-9 combines with J gene TRBJ1-1, with D unresolved. From germline, CDR1 is SEHNR and CDR2 FQNEAQ (reference sequence). The CDR3 spans 12 residues. Trimming cost V 1 base and J 3 bases, with 3 bases left between them. CDR3 sequence: CASSLVDTEAFF. CDR3 DNA: TGTGCCAGCAGCTTAGTTGACACTGAAGCTTTCTTT.

The table lists this clone with a count of one. This sequence joins TRBV15 and TRBJ2-1, with D tentatively TRBD1 or TRBD2 (5 bases each). V gave up 3 bases and J gave up 5 bases, with 11 bases separating them. The length of the CDR3 is 14 residues. CDR1 is LNHNV and CDR2 is YYDKDF in the germline V gene (reference sequence). CDR3 in amino acids: CATSRGERDNEQFF. DNA of the CDR3: TGTGCCACCAGCAGGGGGGAGAGGGACAATGAGCAGTTCTTC.

The chain uses TRBV4-3 and TRBJ2-4, with TRBD2 matching over 7 bases. Trimming at V came to 0 bases and at J to 3 bases, leaving 5 bases not matched to a gene. The CDR3 covers 16 residues. The germline V gene has CDR1 LGHNA and CDR2 YSLEER. CDR3 protein: CASSQDVGGGKNIQYF. CDR3 nucleotides: TGCGCCAGCAGCCAAGATGTTGGGGGGGGCAAAAACATTCAGTACTTC.

This rearrangement joins TRBV28 to TRBJ1-2, with 9 bases aligning to TRBD1. The CDR3 runs 14 residues. The V gene's germline CDR1 is MDHEN and CDR2 SYDVKM. V trimming: 8 bases; J trimming: 5 bases; junction bases outside the gene matches: 9. Written as DNA, the CDR3 is TGTGCCAGCTTCTTCTCCGGGACAGGGTATGGCTACACCTTC. It specifies CASFFSGTGYGYTF.